This is a list of T cell receptor beta chains from one sample in a study of persistence of HIV-infected CD4 T cells. Libraries were prepared by immunoSEQ multiplex PCR; TCRdb keeps only in-frame clonotypes and omits some of them. The repertoire holds under 50,000 clones, with roughly 90% as singletons. No cognate antigen is known for these TCRs. The source material was CD4+ T cells sorted from PBMCs after approximately 19-hour stimulation, sampled from a patient who received antiretroviral therapy. The receptor set was obtained from an adult man with HIV who was CMV-seropositive. Both conserved end residues are part of each CDR3. The D gene is left open where the match is weak. Clone size appears in some rows only: once, few, many, or a class for an expanded clone.

V: TRBV6-4
D: -
size: -
J: TRBJ2-2
CDR3: CASSVGGNTGELFF
DNA: TGTGCCAGCAGTGTCGGGGGGAACACCGGGGAGCTGTTTTTT

V: TRBV7-9
D: -
size: once
J: TRBJ1-1
CDR3: CASSSYAGNTEAFF
DNA: TGTGCCAGCAGCTCCTACGCAGGGAACACTGAAGCTTTCTTT

V: TRBV20-1
D: -
size: -
J: TRBJ1-4
CDR3: CSASRRSSNEKLFF
DNA: TGCAGTGCTAGTCGCAGGTCCTCTAATGAAAAACTGTTTTTT

V: TRBV2
D: TRBD2
size: -
J: TRBJ2-7
CDR3: CASRTGLVPYEQYF
DNA: TGTGCCAGCCGTACCGGACTAGTTCCCTACGAGCAGTACTTC

V: TRBV5-1
D: -
size: few
J: TRBJ1-2
CDR3: CASSLGGDYGYTF
DNA: TGCGCCAGCAGCCTGGGGGGTGATTATGGCTACACCTTC

V: TRBV5-4
D: TRBD1
size: -
J: TRBJ2-1
CDR3: CASSPRTGYYNEQFF
DNA: TGTGCCAGCAGCCCTCGGACAGGGTACTACAATGAGCAGTTCTTC

V: TRBV7-3
D: TRBD1
size: -
J: TRBJ2-1
CDR3: CASSKQGQASFNEQFF
DNA: TGTGCCAGCAGCAAACAGGGACAGGCGTCCTTCAATGAGCAGTTCTTC

V: TRBV3-1/TRBV3-2
D: -
size: -
J: TRBJ2-7
CDR3: CATSTVSYEQYF
DNA: TGTGCCACGTCGACAGTATCCTACGAGCAGTACTTC

V: TRBV7-2
D: -
size: once
J: TRBJ2-7
CDR3: CASSWGFGRGGYEQYF
DNA: TGTGCCAGCAGCTGGGGATTTGGGCGGGGTGGGTACGAGCAGTACTTC

V: TRBV2
D: TRBD1
size: -
J: TRBJ1-1
CDR3: CASLGGQGSEAFF
DNA: TGTGCCAGCCTGGGGGGACAGGGGTCCGAAGCTTTCTTT

V: TRBV30
D: TRBD1
size: -
J: TRBJ1-2
CDR3: CAWSLGQEYGYTF
DNA: TGTGCCTGGAGTCTCGGACAGGAATATGGCTACACCTTC

V: TRBV6-1
D: TRBD1
size: -
J: TRBJ2-7
CDR3: CASSEPGQGSYEQYF
DNA: TGTGCCAGCAGTGAACCGGGACAGGGGTCCTACGAGCAGTACTTC

V: TRBV15
D: -
size: -
J: TRBJ1-1
CDR3: CATSREARNTEAFF
DNA: TGTGCCACCAGCAGAGAGGCCAGGAACACTGAAGCTTTCTTT

V: TRBV5-1
D: TRBD2
size: -
J: TRBJ2-1
CDR3: CASSPTSGGKNEQFF
DNA: TGCGCCAGCAGCCCGACTAGCGGGGGGAAGAATGAGCAGTTCTTC

V: TRBV7-2
D: TRBD2
size: -
J: TRBJ2-7
CDR3: CASSLGSSGGAGYEQYF
DNA: TGTGCCAGCAGCTTAGGATCTAGCGGGGGGGCCGGGTACGAGCAGTACTTC

V: TRBV7-2
D: TRBD2
size: -
J: TRBJ2-3
CDR3: CASSFSGGAPDTQYF
DNA: TGTGCCAGCAGCTTTAGCGGGGGGGCCCCCGATACGCAGTATTTT

V: TRBV19
D: -
size: -
J: TRBJ2-3
CDR3: CASSPWRGVTDTQYF
DNA: TGTGCCAGTAGTCCCTGGAGGGGTGTAACAGATACGCAGTATTTT

V: TRBV6-1
D: -
size: -
J: TRBJ1-5
CDR3: CASSDSNQPQHF
DNA: TGTGCCAGCAGTGATAGCAATCAGCCCCAGCATTTT

V: TRBV29-1
D: -
size: -
J: TRBJ2-1
CDR3: CSVEFFAPGSNEQFF
DNA: TGCAGCGTTGAATTTTTCGCCCCCGGGAGCAATGAGCAGTTCTTC

V: TRBV6-1
D: TRBD1
size: -
J: TRBJ1-4
CDR3: CASSEAGQGALNEKLFF
DNA: TGTGCCAGCAGTGAGGCCGGACAGGGGGCTCTTAATGAAAAACTGTTTTTT

V: TRBV10-2
D: -
size: few
J: TRBJ1-3
CDR3: CASSPRAAADGNTIYF
DNA: TGCGCCAGCAGTCCTCGGGCCGCAGCGGATGGAAACACCATATATTTT

V: TRBV2
D: TRBD2
size: -
J: TRBJ2-3
CDR3: CASSGDRRLAGELDTQYF
DNA: TGTGCCAGCAGTGGGGATCGGAGACTAGCGGGAGAATTAGATACGCAGTATTTT

V: TRBV15
D: -
size: -
J: TRBJ1-1
CDR3: CATSKRLAEAFF
DNA: TGTGCCACCAGCAAAAGACTTGCTGAAGCTTTCTTT

V: TRBV19
D: TRBD1
size: -
J: TRBJ1-5
CDR3: CASSPTGAYSNQPQHF
DNA: TGTGCCAGTAGCCCGACAGGGGCCTATAGCAATCAGCCCCAGCATTTT

V: TRBV7-2
D: -
size: -
J: TRBJ2-7
CDR3: CASSIGGRMYEQYF
DNA: TGTGCCAGCAGCATCGGGGGTAGGATGTACGAGCAGTACTTC

V: TRBV6-5
D: -
size: -
J: TRBJ1-5
CDR3: CASRRGDSNQPQHF
DNA: TGTGCCAGCCGGAGAGGGGATAGCAATCAGCCCCAGCATTTT

V: TRBV24-1
D: -
size: once
J: TRBJ2-3
CDR3: CATSDPGTPWDTQYF
DNA: TGTGCCACCAGTGATCCCGGGACGCCGTGGGATACGCAGTATTTT

V: TRBV5-7
D: -
size: -
J: TRBJ2-2
CDR3: CASSGAGSVGGELFF
DNA: TGTGCCAGCAGCGGGGCCGGGTCGGTTGGCGGGGAGCTGTTTTTT

V: TRBV10-1
D: TRBD2
size: once
J: TRBJ2-2
CDR3: CASSSGGAGTGELFF
DNA: TGCGCCAGCAGTAGCGGGGGGGCCGGAACCGGGGAGCTGTTTTTT